These 17 T cell receptor beta chains were sequenced from one sample in a study of CD8 T cells in ankylosing spondylitis. TCRdb called the 5' RACE reads again in MiXCR, with one record for every CDR3 protein. The sample yields about 360,000 distinct CDR3 sequences, 20% seen once. Sequencing was carried out using blood, either unsorted or a sorted T cell fraction (not recorded which). These receptors were obtained from a male donor with ankylosing spondylitis or in good health (not recorded which).

A few counts support this clonotype. The V gene is TRBV6-5, the J gene TRBJ2-5, with 8 bases identical to TRBD2. The CDR3 covers 15 residues. The V gene end was trimmed by 1 base and the J gene end by 5 bases; junction bases not matched to a gene: 6. In germline, CDR1 is MNHEY, CDR2 SVGAGI. In DNA form, the CDR3 reads TGTGCCAGCAGTTACTGGGCTAGCGGGCGTGAGACCCAGTACTTC. Translation: CASSYWASGRETQYF.

The sample holds a few counts of this clonotype. The CDR3 here is CASSSDLGNNEQFF. The DNA of the CDR3 is TGTGCCAGCAGCTCGGACCTCGGGAACAATGAGCAGTTCTTC. The rearrangement links TRBV7-6 to TRBJ2-1; perhaps TRBD2 as D (5 bases). The CDR3 sequence is 14 residues long. Germline values: CDR1 SGHVS, CDR2 FNYEAQ. V lost 4 bases and J lost 5, with 12 bases in between.

This clonotype was observed a handful of times. The rearrangement links TRBV7-9 to TRBJ2-5, with D perhaps given as TRBD1 or TRBD2 (7 bases each). CDR1 is SEHNR and CDR2 is FQNEAQ in the germline V gene (reference sequence). Trimming stripped 8 bases from V and 5 bases from J, with 18 bases between. The CDR3 sequence is 14 residues long. CDR3 in amino acids: CASRPQGGLETQYF. The CDR3 region has the DNA TGTGCCAGCCGCCCCCAGGGGGGGCTTGAGACCCAGTACTTC.

The chain has TRBV5-1 and TRBJ1-5; 7 positions match TRBD1. Germline loops: CDR1 SGHRS, CDR2 YFSETQ. Trimming removed 2 bases from V and 6 bases from J; junction bases left unmatched: 5. CDR3 length: 14 amino acids. The CDR3 sequence: CASSFETGTQPQHF. CDR3 DNA sequence: TGCGCCAGCAGCTTTGAGACAGGGACTCAGCCCCAGCATTTT.

This clonotype has a handful of counts. V is TRBV12-3 or TRBV12-4 and J is TRBJ2-3; D unclear. V was pared by 8 bases and J by 6 bases, with 9 bases between. This CDR3 has 11 amino acids. CDR3: CASGLYDTQYF. DNA of the CDR3: TGTGCCAGCGGGCTATATGATACGCAGTATTTT.

The rearrangement uses TRBV12-3 or TRBV12-4 and TRBJ2-5, with 10 positions matching TRBD2. The V segment lost 6 bases and the J segment 3 bases; nucleotides outside the gene matches: 10. CDR3 length: 16 amino acids. The CDR3 coding sequence is TGTGCCAGCAGACAGACCGGGACTAGCGCTGAAGAGACCCAGTACTTC. Translated, it gives CASRQTGTSAEETQYF.

The chain combines TRBV9 with TRBJ2-7, with 9 bases lining up with TRBD2. CDR3 size: 16 residues. The germline CDR1 and CDR2 sequences are SGDLS and YYNGEE. V lost 3 bases and J lost 0; bases outside the gene matches: 7. CDR3 loop: CASSEIAGASSYEQYF. CDR3 nucleotides: TGTGCCAGCAGCGAGATAGCGGGGGCCTCCTCCTACGAGCAGTACTTC.

This chain links TRBV7-9 with TRBJ2-5, with a possible D match to TRBD1 (5 bases). V gave up 5 bases and J gave up 4 bases, with 14 bases separating them. CDR3 length equals 14 residues. Germline loops: CDR1 SEHNR, CDR2 FQNEAQ (reference sequence). The CDR3 DNA sequence: TGTGCCAGCAGCCAAATCGGACACCCAGAGACCCAGTACTTC. Its translation is CASSQIGHPETQYF.

The rearrangement joins TRBV29-1 to TRBJ2-1, with 8 bases matching TRBD2. J gave up 5 bases and V 7 bases, and 7 bases lay outside the gene matches. CDR1 SQVTM and CDR2 ANQGSEA come from the germline V gene. The length of the CDR3 is 13 residues. The DNA for the CDR3 is TGCAGCGCCCGGGGGGGGTACCACAATGAGCAGTTCTTC. Protein sequence: CSARGGYHNEQFF.

This clonotype was counted between two and nine times. The CDR3, as DNA: TGCGCCAGCAGCTCGTTACAGGGGGCGCCTGAAAAACTGTTTTTT. It translates to CASSSLQGAPEKLFF. The rearrangement links TRBV5-1 to TRBJ1-4; the match to TRBD1 covers 9 bases. Germline V gene lookup returns CDR1 SGHRS and CDR2 YFSETQ. This CDR3 spans 15 amino acids. Losses at the gene ends were 3 bases for V and 7 bases for J; bases not matched to a gene: 7.

This clonotype showed up just a few times. The genes are TRBV27 and TRBJ2-4; D might be TRBD2 (6 bases). CDR3 length equals 15 residues. Germline V gene sequence: CDR1 MNHEY, CDR2 SMNVEV (reference sequence). Trimming removed 4 bases at V and 4 bases at J, with 14 bases between. The CDR3: CASSSSRDFKNIQYF. The CDR3 nucleotides are TGTGCCAGCAGTTCCAGCCGGGACTTTAAAAACATTCAGTACTTC.

This rearrangement joins TRBV2 to TRBJ2-1; D could derive from TRBD1 or TRBD2 (6 bases each). Trimming cost V 7 bases and J 5 bases, with 15 bases left between them. This CDR3 spans 14 amino acids. The germline V gene has CDR1 SNHLY and CDR2 FYNNEI. The CDR3 DNA reads TGTGCCAGCACTCGGGGGCCGCTGGACAATGAGCAGTTCTTC. Protein sequence: CASTRGPLDNEQFF.

This chain uses TRBV20-1 with TRBJ2-7; no clear D gene. V lost 2 bases to trimming and J lost 2 bases, with 1 base between them. This CDR3 contains 10 residues. Germline values: CDR1 DFQATT, CDR2 SNEGSKA (reference sequence). The CDR3 loop is CSARPYEQYF. CDR3 sequence (DNA): TGCAGTGCTAGACCCTACGAGCAGTACTTC.

This clonotype turned up a few times. The chain joins TRBV6-1 to TRBJ2-7, with a possible D match to TRBD1 (6 bases). CDR3 length: 16 residues. Between the trimmed V and J ends, which lost 1 base and 0 bases, there was a span of 13 bases. CDR1 and CDR2 from the germline V gene are MNHNS and SASEGT. This CDR3 is CASSEGPGAFSYEQYF. The CDR3 coding sequence is TGTGCCAGCAGTGAAGGGCCAGGGGCCTTCTCCTACGAGCAGTACTTC.

This clonotype was counted a few times. The chain combines TRBV20-1 with TRBJ2-7; TRBD2 might be the D (6 bases). Between the trimmed V and J ends, which lost 0 bases and 3 bases, there was a span of 18 bases. From germline, CDR1 is DFQATT and CDR2 SNEGSKA (reference sequence). This CDR3 region has 16 residues. In nucleotides, the CDR3 is TGCAGTGCTAGAGACCGGGGGTCCCTAACATTCTACGAGCAGTACTTC. Its translation: CSARDRGSLTFYEQYF.

This clonotype has more than one count but fewer than ten. The chain joins TRBV7-9 to TRBJ1-1, with unresolved D. Trimming took 3 bases from V and 6 from J, leaving 8 bases between them. The germline CDR1 and CDR2 sequences are SEHNR and FQNEAQ (reference sequence). The CDR3 covers 12 residues. The CDR3 loop is CASSFGPSEAFF. CDR3 DNA: TGTGCCAGCAGCTTCGGCCCTTCTGAAGCTTTCTTT.

The chain combines TRBV3-1 with TRBJ2-1; 13 nucleotides align to TRBD2. V trimming: 1 base; J trimming: 0 bases; junction bases outside the gene matches: 6. CDR1 is LGHDT and CDR2 is YNNKEL in the germline V gene (reference sequence). The CDR3 extends over 19 amino acids. The CDR3 spells CASSQVGTSGVSSYNEQFF. In DNA form, the CDR3 reads TGTGCCAGCAGCCAAGTTGGGACTAGCGGGGTTAGCTCCTACAATGAGCAGTTCTTC.